This is a list of T cell receptor beta chains from one sample in a study of cytomegalovirus exposure and HLA in healthy donors. Data came from immunoSEQ multiplex PCR; TCRdb stores just in-frame clones and leaves some out. The data show around 150,000 clones, with 75% to 85% seen just once and roughly 6.7% held by the top ten. Specimen: PBMCs. The source of these receptors is a middle-aged man in good health and CMV-seropositive. CDR3s include the opening cysteine and the closing phenylalanine or tryptophan. The order of the fields is CDR3 protein, CDR3 DNA, D gene, J gene, V gene, clone size. D genes are given only for firm matches. The size field is filled for only some rows; it gives once, few, many or a size class.

CAWTLTRTGYNSPLHF	TGTGCCTGGACCCTAACCAGGACAGGGTATAATTCACCCCTCCACTTT	TRBD1	TRBJ1-6	TRBV30	few
CASSEPGQGYEQYF	TGTGCCAGCAGTGAGCCGGGACAGGGCTACGAGCAGTACTTC	TRBD1	TRBJ2-7	TRBV6-1	once
CASSLVAGGTKSSYNEQFF	TGTGCCAGCAGCTTAGTAGCGGGAGGCACTAAGAGCTCCTACAATGAGCAGTTCTTC	TRBD2	TRBJ2-1	TRBV7-2	NA
CASSSGTGLLNTEAFF	TGTGCCAGCAGCTCCGGGACAGGGCTGTTGAACACTGAAGCTTTCTTT	TRBD1	TRBJ1-1	TRBV28	NA
CASSLAKDRRGYNQPQHF	TGCGCCAGCAGCTTGGCCAAGGATAGGCGGGGATACAATCAGCCCCAGCATTTT	NA	TRBJ1-5	TRBV5-1	NA
CASSVATGVSYEQYF	TGTGCCAGCAGCGTAGCGACAGGGGTCTCCTACGAGCAGTACTTC	TRBD1	TRBJ2-7	TRBV9	NA
CASSLSPSGSTDTQYF	TGTGCCAGCAGTTTATCGCCTAGTGGGAGCACAGATACGCAGTATTTT	NA	TRBJ2-3	TRBV27	NA
CAILTRDYNEQFF	TGTGCCATCCTCACGAGGGACTACAATGAGCAGTTCTTC	NA	TRBJ2-1	TRBV28	NA
CSSSTGNNQPQHF	TGTTCCAGCAGCACCGGGAACAATCAGCCCCAGCATTTT	NA	TRBJ1-5	TRBV7-9	NA
CASSSTANTGELFF	TGCGCCAGCAGCTCGACAGCGAACACCGGGGAGCTGTTTTTT	NA	TRBJ2-2	TRBV5-1	NA
CASSWTGGSYEQYF	TGCGCCAGCAGCTGGACAGGGGGTTCCTACGAGCAGTACTTC	TRBD1	TRBJ2-7	TRBV5-1	NA
CASSDRTGHDEQYF	TGTGCCAGCAGTGACCGGACAGGGCATGACGAGCAGTACTTC	TRBD1	TRBJ2-7	TRBV2	NA
CASSLALTVSYEQYF	TGTGCCAGCAGCTTAGCGCTGACAGTATCCTACGAGCAGTACTTC	NA	TRBJ2-7	TRBV7-2	NA
CASSSTGSGTYEQYF	TGTGCCAGCAGCTCTACGGGTAGCGGGACCTACGAGCAGTACTTC	TRBD2	TRBJ2-7	TRBV27	NA
CASSTGSGVSGRHNEQFF	TGTGCCAGCAGCACAGGTTCCGGAGTTAGCGGGAGACACAATGAGCAGTTCTTC	TRBD2	TRBJ2-1	TRBV11-3	NA
CASSQGLEENSPLHF	TGCGCCAGCAGCCAGGGACTCGAGGAGAATTCACCCCTCCACTTT	NA	TRBJ1-6	TRBV4-1	NA
CASSLGGREQPQHF	TGTGCCAGCAGCTTGGGGGGGAGGGAGCAGCCCCAGCATTTT	NA	TRBJ1-5	TRBV5-6	NA
CASKPGQPNEKLFF	TGTGCCAGCAAGCCGGGACAGCCTAATGAAAAACTGTTTTTT	TRBD1	TRBJ1-4	TRBV28	NA
CASSVWRQGLHGYTF	TGTGCCAGCAGTGTCTGGCGACAGGGGCTCCATGGCTACACCTTC	TRBD1	TRBJ1-2	TRBV2	NA
CASSLEGLAGEQYF	TGCGCCAGCAGCTTGGAAGGACTAGCGGGGGAGCAGTACTTC	TRBD2	TRBJ2-7	TRBV5-1	NA
CASSVGGAGGANVLTF	TGTGCCAGCAGCGTAGGAGGGGCAGGTGGGGCCAACGTCCTGACTTTC	NA	TRBJ2-6	TRBV5-4	once
CAWSQGGGQDSPLHF	TGTGCCTGGAGCCAAGGGGGGGGGCAAGATTCACCCCTCCACTTT	NA	TRBJ1-6	TRBV30	NA
CASTMRTQGLHTEAFF	TGTGCCAGCACCATGAGAACACAGGGTCTGCACACTGAAGCTTTCTTT	NA	TRBJ1-1	TRBV7-8	NA
CASSVTGFATNEKLFF	TGTGCCAGCAGCGTAACAGGCTTTGCAACTAATGAAAAACTGTTTTTT	NA	TRBJ1-4	TRBV5-8	NA
CASSRNRGTDTQYF	TGCGCCAGCAGCCGGAACAGGGGCACAGATACGCAGTATTTT	NA	TRBJ2-3	TRBV5-1	once
CATSRGTSGSQETQYF	TGTGCCACCAGCAGAGGGACTAGCGGGAGCCAAGAGACCCAGTACTTC	TRBD2	TRBJ2-5	TRBV15	NA
CASSLARGLAGDWETQYF	TGTGCCAGCAGCTTAGCACGGGGGCTAGCGGGAGATTGGGAGACCCAGTACTTC	TRBD2	TRBJ2-5	TRBV11-2	NA
CASSPRLAGTYEQYF	TGTGCCAGCAGCCCCCGACTAGCGGGTACCTACGAGCAGTACTTC	TRBD2	TRBJ2-7	TRBV13	NA
CSSSLGRLRQTGEQYF	TGTTCCAGCAGCTTAGGTCGACTGCGCCAAACGGGCGAGCAGTACTTC	NA	TRBJ2-7	TRBV7-9	NA
CASSLAQGSDTQYF	TGCGCCAGCAGCTTGGCCCAGGGCTCAGATACGCAGTATTTT	NA	TRBJ2-3	TRBV5-1	NA
CASSYPEAVNTEAFF	TGTGCCAGCAGCTACCCCGAGGCCGTGAACACTGAAGCTTTCTTT	NA	TRBJ1-1	TRBV5-4	NA
CASRDRGNTEAFF	TGCGCCAGCCGGGACAGGGGGAACACTGAAGCTTTCTTT	TRBD1	TRBJ1-1	TRBV10-2	NA
CASTEGAAGYTF	TGTGCCAGCACCGAAGGGGCGGCCGGCTACACCTTC	NA	TRBJ1-2	TRBV28	NA
CASSYWTGDSTGELFF	TGTGCCAGCAGTTACTGGACAGGGGATTCCACCGGGGAGCTGTTTTTT	TRBD1	TRBJ2-2	TRBV6-5	NA
CASSETPPRDQPQHF	TGTGCCAGCAGTGAAACACCGCCCCGGGATCAGCCCCAGCATTTT	NA	TRBJ1-5	TRBV2	NA
CASSGGQGVQPQHF	TGTGCCAGCAGTGGAGGACAGGGCGTTCAGCCCCAGCATTTT	TRBD1	TRBJ1-5	TRBV6-1	NA
CASIRDRGLSPLHF	TGTGCCAGCATCCGGGACAGGGGGCTTTCACCCCTCCACTTT	TRBD1	TRBJ1-6	TRBV2	NA
CASSYSQGITEAFF	TGTGCCAGCAGTTACTCGCAGGGGATCACTGAAGCTTTCTTT	NA	TRBJ1-1	TRBV6-5	NA
CSSSYRGPQGPTYYGYTF	TGTTCCAGCAGTTACAGGGGCCCACAGGGGCCAACGTACTATGGCTACACCTTC	TRBD1	TRBJ1-2	TRBV7-9	NA
CASSLVSGGRSNEKLFF	TGTGCCAGCAGCTTGGTGTCGGGGGGGCGATCTAATGAAAAACTGTTTTTT	NA	TRBJ1-4	TRBV5-4	NA
CASSPPSQNYNEQFF	TGTGCCAGCTCACCACCGTCACAGAACTACAATGAGCAGTTCTTC	NA	TRBJ2-1	TRBV18	NA
CASSPAGDASEAQFF	TGTGCCAGCAGTCCAGCGGGGGACGCGTCCGAAGCCCAGTTCTTC	TRBD2	TRBJ2-1	TRBV6-4	NA
CASSLSLAIVSNTIYF	TGTGCCAGCAGTTTATCATTAGCTATTGTCTCGAACACCATATATTTT	NA	TRBJ1-3	TRBV28	NA
CASSSGQHTDTQYF	TGTGCCAGCAGCTCGGGACAGCACACAGATACGCAGTATTTT	TRBD1	TRBJ2-3	TRBV6-1	few
CASSSSGTEINEQFF	TGTGCCAGCAGCTCCTCCGGGACAGAAATCAATGAGCAGTTCTTC	TRBD1	TRBJ2-1	TRBV11-2	once
CASSAGTSGIGGETQYF	TGTGCCAGTAGTGCCGGGACTAGCGGGATAGGCGGAGAGACCCAGTACTTC	TRBD2	TRBJ2-5	TRBV19	NA
CSVGRVGSYEQYF	TGCAGCGTTGGAAGAGTTGGCTCCTACGAGCAGTACTTC	NA	TRBJ2-7	TRBV29-1	NA
CASSRGQGVEAFF	TGTGCCAGCAGCCGAGGACAGGGCGTTGAAGCTTTCTTT	TRBD1	TRBJ1-1	TRBV11-1	once
CSVEGRLAGRETQYF	TGCAGCGTTGAGGGTAGACTAGCGGGAAGAGAGACCCAGTACTTC	TRBD2	TRBJ2-5	TRBV29-1	NA
CASSLSGKSGELFF	TGTGCCAGCAGCCTGAGCGGGAAGTCCGGGGAGCTGTTTTTT	TRBD2	TRBJ2-2	TRBV6-1	NA
CAWIARAQETQYF	TGTGCCTGGATCGCCAGGGCCCAAGAGACCCAGTACTTC	NA	TRBJ2-5	TRBV30	NA
CASSAGLAVYNEQFF	TGTGCCAGCAGCGCTGGTTTAGCCGTGTACAATGAGCAGTTCTTC	NA	TRBJ2-1	TRBV11-2	NA
CSVERGLTFF	TGCAGTGTTGAGAGGGGGCTTACTTTCTTT	TRBD1	TRBJ1-1	TRBV20-1	NA
CASSSSPEQYF	TGTGCCAGCAGCTCTAGTCCCGAGCAGTACTTC	NA	TRBJ2-7	TRBV7-8	NA
CASSLALAGVGLISKTQYF	TGTGCCAGCAGCTTAGCCCTAGCGGGAGTCGGGCTAATTTCGAAGACCCAGTACTTC	TRBD2	TRBJ2-5	TRBV7-8	NA
CASSSRGQGSTGELFF	TGTGCCAGCAGCTCAAGAGGACAGGGTAGCACCGGGGAGCTGTTTTTT	TRBD1	TRBJ2-2	TRBV7-3	few
CASSLQVATDTQYF	TGTGCCAGCAGCTTACAAGTCGCCACAGATACGCAGTATTTT	NA	TRBJ2-3	TRBV9	NA